This TCR beta chain derives from a study of a mutant IDH1 vaccine in newly diagnosed glioma. Study-wide background: Of the patients given treatment, approximately 60% were male and about 38% were female, and a mean age of approximately 40 years was recorded. Before enrollment, the patients had been treated with radiotherapy alone, temozolomide alone, or both together. Most of them had received both.

Overall study results and limits: Pseudoprogression apparently lacked any relation to changes in top peripheral T cell clonotypes.

As to this clone: The antigen is unknown.

TCRdb's copy holds only in-frame clones and misses some; the assay was immunoSEQ multiplex PCR. The table records about 58,000 clones, about 88% of them present only once. The time point is: week 5, during vaccination. The vaccine gave 300 ug of a 20-mer mutant IDH1 peptide subcutaneously per dose. The CDR3 runs 15 residues. Germline CDR1 and CDR2: GTSNPN and SVGIG (reference sequence). Unmatched junction bases numbered 4, after V lost 0 bases and J lost 2 bases. The TCR was taken from a woman aged 50 to 65 with glioma. The rearrangement uses TRBV30 and TRBJ2-3; 8 bases line up with TRBD2. Sequenced material: PBMCs, taken from a glioma patient whose treatment included an IDH1 peptide vaccine. The CDR3 protein is CAWSVAGGFTDTQYF. The DNA for the CDR3 is TGTGCCTGGAGTGTGGCGGGGGGTTTCACAGATACGCAGTATTTT.